The clone carrying this T cell receptor (beta chain) was observed a single time. Its antigen is not known. Data came from immunoSEQ multiplex PCR; TCRdb stores just in-frame clones and leaves some out. The table includes 130,000 to 150,000 clones, about 91% detected once. This specimen comes from a study of T cell responses to AZD1222 COVID-19 vaccine. Background on the study: Timing groups of about 4 and about 12 weeks for second doses were pooled. Points from the study as a whole: Spike regions recognized by vaccine-associated CD4 TCRs spanned the protein, led by 160-218 and 743-854. Spike-specific TCR breadth and depth were elevated following two AZD1222 doses. Donors were mostly white British, more females; clonal diversity possibly underestimated.

Germline V gene lookup returns CDR1 LGHNA and CDR2 YSLEER. This CDR3 region has 20 residues. Trimming left V 0 bases short and J 7 bases short, with 30 bases between. The source is an adult in good health. Sequenced material: peripheral blood, taken on day 0 of AZD1222 vaccination. The chain joins TRBV4-3 to TRBJ1-1; D ambiguous. The DNA of the CDR3 is TGCGCCAGCAGCCAAGATGAGATCCATGGGCTGTACGGACTAAGCAATGAAGCTTTCTTT. Translated, it gives CASSQDEIHGLYGLSNEAFF.